The rows below give T cell receptor beta chains drawn from one sample of a study of cytotoxic CD8 clonotypes in ibrutinib-treated CLL. The table came from immunoSEQ multiplex PCR; TCRdb's copy has only in-frame clones and leaves some out. The sample includes roughly 200,000 clones, roughly 65% seen only once; the top ten take 5.9%. The sample here was PBMCs, taken after 12 months of ibrutinib treatment. The receptors were gathered from a human donor with chronic lymphocytic leukemia. CDR3s include the opening cysteine and the closing phenylalanine or tryptophan. D genes are given only for firm matches. Clone size, where shown, is once, few, many, or a class for clones that have expanded.

v_call: TRBV5-1; clone_size: .; j_call: TRBJ2-1; d_call: .; cdr3_nt: TGCGCCAGCAGCTACTCCTACAATGAGCAGTTCTTC; cdr3_aa: CASSYSYNEQFF
v_call: TRBV4-1; clone_size: .; j_call: TRBJ2-2; d_call: .; cdr3_nt: TGCGCCAGCAGCCAAGATTTCCAGGGTCGGACCGGGGAGCTGTTTTTT; cdr3_aa: CASSQDFQGRTGELFF
v_call: TRBV30; clone_size: .; j_call: TRBJ2-5; d_call: TRBD2; cdr3_nt: TGTGCCTGGGGCCGAGGACTAGCGGGGGCCCAAGAGACCCAGTACTTC; cdr3_aa: CAWGRGLAGAQETQYF
v_call: TRBV5-1; clone_size: .; j_call: TRBJ1-2; d_call: TRBD1; cdr3_nt: TGCGCCAGCAGCCCAATCCGGACAGGGTCTTATGGCTACACCTTC; cdr3_aa: CASSPIRTGSYGYTF
v_call: TRBV6-4; clone_size: .; j_call: TRBJ1-1; d_call: .; cdr3_nt: TGTGCCAGCCTCGGATACTGGAACACTGAAGCTTTCTTT; cdr3_aa: CASLGYWNTEAFF
v_call: TRBV6-6; clone_size: once; j_call: TRBJ1-5; d_call: .; cdr3_nt: TGTGCCAGCAGTTACTCGGGGGGGGCCGGTCAGCCCCAGCATTTT; cdr3_aa: CASSYSGGAGQPQHF
v_call: TRBV29-1; clone_size: .; j_call: TRBJ1-5; d_call: .; cdr3_nt: TGCAGCGCACAAGCAGGAGGCAATCAGCCCCAGCATTTT; cdr3_aa: CSAQAGGNQPQHF
v_call: TRBV6-5; clone_size: .; j_call: TRBJ1-2; d_call: .; cdr3_nt: TGTGCCAGCAGGAGAGGGCAGAACTATGGCTACACCTTC; cdr3_aa: CASRRGQNYGYTF
v_call: TRBV25-1; clone_size: .; j_call: TRBJ2-7; d_call: .; cdr3_nt: TGTGCCAGCAGTCCTGTAGCCGGCGAGCAGTACTTC; cdr3_aa: CASSPVAGEQYF
v_call: TRBV5-1; clone_size: .; j_call: TRBJ1-2; d_call: .; cdr3_nt: TGCGCCAGTACTAAGGACAACAGTTTCTATGGCTACACCTTC; cdr3_aa: CASTKDNSFYGYTF
v_call: TRBV18; clone_size: .; j_call: TRBJ1-1; d_call: TRBD1; cdr3_nt: TGTGCCAGCTCAGGATCCGGGACAGGGGGGACTGAAGCTTTCTTT; cdr3_aa: CASSGSGTGGTEAFF
v_call: TRBV27; clone_size: few; j_call: TRBJ2-7; d_call: .; cdr3_nt: TGTGCCAGCAGTTTACGCCGGGACACAATGGGCGAGCAGTACTTC; cdr3_aa: CASSLRRDTMGEQYF
v_call: TRBV9; clone_size: .; j_call: TRBJ1-2; d_call: TRBD1; cdr3_nt: TGTGCCAGCAGTCCGGGACAGTCTAACTATGGCTACACCTTC; cdr3_aa: CASSPGQSNYGYTF
v_call: TRBV9; clone_size: few; j_call: TRBJ1-3; d_call: TRBD1; cdr3_nt: TGTGCCAGTAGCGACAGGGCGGCTAACACCATATATTTT; cdr3_aa: CASSDRAANTIYF
v_call: TRBV11-2; clone_size: .; j_call: TRBJ1-6; d_call: .; cdr3_nt: TGTGCCAGCAGCTTAGCCTACCAGGAGGCTTATAATTCACCCCTCCACTTT; cdr3_aa: CASSLAYQEAYNSPLHF
v_call: TRBV30; clone_size: .; j_call: TRBJ1-6; d_call: .; cdr3_nt: TGTGCCTGGTCCCGGACGGGGTATAATTCACCCCTCCACTTT; cdr3_aa: CAWSRTGYNSPLHF
v_call: TRBV27; clone_size: .; j_call: TRBJ1-6; d_call: TRBD1; cdr3_nt: TGTGCCAGCAGTCCACAGGGGTTGAATTCACCCCTCCACTTT; cdr3_aa: CASSPQGLNSPLHF
v_call: TRBV4-3; clone_size: few; j_call: TRBJ1-2; d_call: .; cdr3_nt: TGCGCCAGCAGCCTCTTGGCGGCACAGTCCTCGGGCTACACCTTC; cdr3_aa: CASSLLAAQSSGYTF
v_call: TRBV30; clone_size: .; j_call: TRBJ2-2; d_call: TRBD2; cdr3_nt: TGTGCCTCCAGACTACTGCGGGAGACCGGGGAGCTGTTTTTT; cdr3_aa: CASRLLRETGELFF
v_call: TRBV6-6; clone_size: .; j_call: TRBJ2-5; d_call: .; cdr3_nt: TGTGCCAGCAGTTACGATTTTACAATGGGGACCCAGTACTTC; cdr3_aa: CASSYDFTMGTQYF